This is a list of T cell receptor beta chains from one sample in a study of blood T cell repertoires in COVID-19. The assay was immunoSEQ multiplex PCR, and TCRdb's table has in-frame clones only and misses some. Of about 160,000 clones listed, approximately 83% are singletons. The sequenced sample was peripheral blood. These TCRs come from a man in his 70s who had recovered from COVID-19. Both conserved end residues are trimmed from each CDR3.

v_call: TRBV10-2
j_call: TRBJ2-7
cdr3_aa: ASKEGRTSYEQY

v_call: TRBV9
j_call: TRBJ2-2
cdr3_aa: ASSVESGPNTGELF

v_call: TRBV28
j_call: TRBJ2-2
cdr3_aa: ASSSLTTGELF

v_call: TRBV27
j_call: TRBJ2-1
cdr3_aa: ASSNKTPGLADLRNEQF

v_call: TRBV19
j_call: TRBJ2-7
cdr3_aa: ASSTGLQYEQY

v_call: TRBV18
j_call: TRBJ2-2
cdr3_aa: ASSQGPGSDTGELF

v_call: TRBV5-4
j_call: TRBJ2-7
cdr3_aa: ASSLGMREGPYEQY

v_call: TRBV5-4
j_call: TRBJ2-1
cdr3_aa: ASSSGTGVNSYNEQF

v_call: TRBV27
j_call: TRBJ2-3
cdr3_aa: ASTARGPDTQY

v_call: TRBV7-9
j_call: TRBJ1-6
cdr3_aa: ASSLGGDSPLH

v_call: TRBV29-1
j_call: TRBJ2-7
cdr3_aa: SVGGGYEQY

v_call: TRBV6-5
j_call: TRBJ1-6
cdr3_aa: ASKWGYQGAPPLH

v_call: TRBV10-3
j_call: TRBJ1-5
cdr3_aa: AISQGSNQPQH

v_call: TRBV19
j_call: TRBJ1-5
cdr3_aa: ASSRTGVSNQPQH

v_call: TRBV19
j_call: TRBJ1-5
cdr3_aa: ASSSRPGEGYSNQPQH

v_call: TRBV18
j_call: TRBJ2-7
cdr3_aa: ASSRGGSYEQY

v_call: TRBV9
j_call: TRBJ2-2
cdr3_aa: ASSVPPGSGELF

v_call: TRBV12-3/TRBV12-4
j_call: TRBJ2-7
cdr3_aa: ATSSEPSYEQY

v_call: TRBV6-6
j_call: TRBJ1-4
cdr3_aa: ASSYSRGSEKLF

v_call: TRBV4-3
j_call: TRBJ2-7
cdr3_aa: ASSQDTRVEQY

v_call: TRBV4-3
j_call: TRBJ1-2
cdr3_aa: ASSQSGDASYGYT

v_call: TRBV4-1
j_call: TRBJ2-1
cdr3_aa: ASSQDIGGRMNNEQF

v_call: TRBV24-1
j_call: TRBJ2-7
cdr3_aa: ATSDRYSYEQY

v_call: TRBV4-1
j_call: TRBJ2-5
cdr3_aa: ATSGRAGGQETQY

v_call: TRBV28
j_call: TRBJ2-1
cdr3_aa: ASSPTSGINEQF

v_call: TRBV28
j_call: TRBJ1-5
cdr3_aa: ASSPRGQGGNQPQH

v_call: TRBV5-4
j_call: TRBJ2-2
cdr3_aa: ASSSGRLDTGELF

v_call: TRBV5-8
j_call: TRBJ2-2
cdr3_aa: AGTGLENTGELF

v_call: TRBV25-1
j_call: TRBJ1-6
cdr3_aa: ASSEQRAGSPLH

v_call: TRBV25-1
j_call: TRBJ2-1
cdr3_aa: ASSRRESKGEQF

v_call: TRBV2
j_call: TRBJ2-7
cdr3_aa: ASSALSDEQY

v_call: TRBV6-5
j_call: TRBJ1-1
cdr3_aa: ASSNPQGGGTEAF

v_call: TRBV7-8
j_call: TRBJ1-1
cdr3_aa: ASSLGQATEAF

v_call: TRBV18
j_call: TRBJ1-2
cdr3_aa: ASSQNRDLNYGYT

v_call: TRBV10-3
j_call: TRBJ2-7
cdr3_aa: ATRENEGYEQY

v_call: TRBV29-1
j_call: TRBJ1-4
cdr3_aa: SVRTGLGEKLF